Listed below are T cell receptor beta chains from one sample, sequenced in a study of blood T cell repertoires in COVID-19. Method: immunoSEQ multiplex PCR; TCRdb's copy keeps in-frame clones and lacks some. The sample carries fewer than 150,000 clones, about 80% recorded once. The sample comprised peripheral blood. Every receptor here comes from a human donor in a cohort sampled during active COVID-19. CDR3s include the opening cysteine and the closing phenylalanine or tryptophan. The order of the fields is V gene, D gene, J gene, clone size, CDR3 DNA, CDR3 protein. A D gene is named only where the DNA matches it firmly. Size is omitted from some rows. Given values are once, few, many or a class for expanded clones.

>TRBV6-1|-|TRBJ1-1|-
TGTGCCAGCAGTGAAGCGGTAGACAGATACGCTTTCTTT
CASSEAVDRYAFF
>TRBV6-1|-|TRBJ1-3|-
TGTGCCAGCAGTGAAGCGCCTAGCTCTGGAAACACCATATATTTT
CASSEAPSSGNTIYF
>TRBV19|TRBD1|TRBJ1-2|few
TGTGCCAGTAGTGGCCAGGGGGATGGCTACACCTTC
CASSGQGDGYTF
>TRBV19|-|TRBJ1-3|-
TGTGCCAGTGTCCACCCAGAGGGCGGAGGAAACACCATATATTTT
CASVHPEGGGNTIYF
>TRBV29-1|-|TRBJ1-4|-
TGCAGCGGAAGACAGGATAATGAAAAACTGTTTTTT
CSGRQDNEKLFF
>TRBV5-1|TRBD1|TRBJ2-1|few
TGCGCCAGCAGCTTCCCGGGACAGGGTTACAATGAGCAGTTCTTC
CASSFPGQGYNEQFF
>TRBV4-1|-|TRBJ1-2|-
TGCGCCAGCAGCCAAGCGCTGCTCGGGAGGGGTGGCTACACCTTC
CASSQALLGRGGYTF
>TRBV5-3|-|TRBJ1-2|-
TGTGCCAGAAGCTTTGAGCACAGGGCGAACTATGGCTACACCTTC
CARSFEHRANYGYTF
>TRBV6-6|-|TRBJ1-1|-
TGTGCCAGCAGCCCTGGCCGACAGGAGTACACTGAAGCTTTCTTT
CASSPGRQEYTEAFF
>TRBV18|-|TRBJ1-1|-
TGTGCCAGCTCACCGACAGTTCAGGCTGAAGCTTTCTTT
CASSPTVQAEAFF